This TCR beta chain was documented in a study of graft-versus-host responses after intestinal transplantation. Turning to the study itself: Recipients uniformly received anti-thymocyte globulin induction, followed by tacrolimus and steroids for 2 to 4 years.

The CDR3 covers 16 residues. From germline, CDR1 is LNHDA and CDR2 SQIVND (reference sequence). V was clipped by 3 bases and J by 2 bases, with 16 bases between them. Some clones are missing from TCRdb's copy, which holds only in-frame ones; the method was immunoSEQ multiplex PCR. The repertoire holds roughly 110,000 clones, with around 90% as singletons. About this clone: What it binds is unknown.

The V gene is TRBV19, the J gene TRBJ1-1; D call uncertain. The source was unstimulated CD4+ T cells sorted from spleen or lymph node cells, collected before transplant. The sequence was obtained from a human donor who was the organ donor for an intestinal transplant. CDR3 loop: CASSIKGGTRNTEAFF. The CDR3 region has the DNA TGTGCCAGTAGTATTAAGGGAGGAACAAGAAACACTGAAGCTTTCTTT.